This T cell receptor (beta chain) was recorded in a study of T cells after yellow fever vaccination. It was through 5'RACE template switching that TCR cDNA was made, with a universal primer site and UMIs added. TCRdb passed the 5' RACE reads through MiXCR, listing each CDR3 protein once. Of approximately 350,000 distinct CDR3 sequences in the sample, roughly 10% were seen once. Study-wide findings and caveats: The study re-detected most primary-vaccination clones after the booster (roughly 96% CD4, around 89% CD8). Weaker overall was a secondary response that nonetheless peaked faster, on day 5 versus 15.

The sample holds a few counts of this clonotype. Its antigen is unidentified. This CDR3 is built from 18 residues. Germline values: CDR1 SGHNT, CDR2 YYREEE (reference sequence). Unmatched junction bases numbered 3, after V lost 1 base and J lost 0 bases. This TCR was recovered from a man aged 18 to 29 who received the YFV17D yellow fever vaccine. This rearrangement joins TRBV5-4 to TRBJ2-1; 14 bases align to TRBD2. Sequencing used PBMCs, obtained on the day of the first yellow fever vaccination. The CDR3 protein is CASSLRLAGGSSYNEQFF. As DNA, the CDR3 is TGTGCCAGCAGCTTGAGACTAGCGGGGGGGAGCTCCTACAATGAGCAGTTCTTC.